The 31 T cell receptor beta chains below were found in one sample sequenced in a study of T cell responses to AZD1222 COVID-19 vaccine (dated by TCRdb to the early 2020s). The time point label, as the study defines it: baseline before first vaccination. The receptor library was made with the immunoSEQ multiplex PCR assay. This immuneACCESS table, as held by TCRdb, lists in-frame sequences with V and J called but not all clones. Of the missing ones, under half trace to an unresolved V gene in checked studies; the others have no known cause. In all, the sample holds fewer than 95,000 clones, and roughly nine tenths of those were seen once. In total, the top ten clones hold approximately 30% of the sample. The sequencing here drew on peripheral blood, taken on day 0 of AZD1222 vaccination. The source of these receptors is an adult in good health.

V is TRBV6-2 or TRBV6-3 and J is TRBJ2-1, with 8 bases aligning to TRBD2. Germline CDR1 is MNHEY and CDR2 is SVGEGT. The CDR3 has 16 residues. The J segment lost 0 bases and the V segment lost 6 bases, leaving 7 bases of the junction unmatched. The CDR3 region has the DNA TGTGCCAGCAGCGATACTAGCGGCAGCTCCTACAATGAGCAGTTCTTC. Encoded protein: CASSDTSGSSYNEQFF.

The sample holds one count of this clone. CDR3 sequence reads: CASSVSGNYNEQFF. The CDR3, as DNA: TGTGCCAGCAGCGTCAGCGGGAACTACAATGAGCAGTTCTTC. The V call is TRBV9, the J call TRBJ2-1, with 7 positions matching TRBD2. The CDR3 runs 14 residues. The trim removed 2 bases at V and 3 bases at J, leaving 2 bases unmatched. The germline gives CDR1 SGDLS, CDR2 YYNGEE.

V and J are TRBV7-9 and TRBJ2-5, with 8 bases aligning to TRBD2. J was trimmed by 3 bases and V by 3 bases; bases with no gene match: 3. Per germline, CDR1 SEHNR and CDR2 FQNEAQ (reference sequence). The CDR3 contains 14 residues. CDR3 coding DNA: TGTGCCAGCAGCTTGCTAGCGGGCAAAGAGACCCAGTACTTC. Its protein product is CASSLLAGKETQYF.

This sequence joins TRBV3-1 (or the pseudogene TRBV3-2) and TRBJ2-6; D is ambiguous. CDR1 is LGHDT and CDR2 is YNNKEL in the germline V gene (reference sequence). The CDR3 sequence is 14 residues long. V lost 1 base to trimming and J lost 3 bases, with 4 bases between them. The CDR3 spells CASSQVVGANVLTF. The CDR3 bases are TGTGCCAGCAGCCAAGTTGTTGGGGCCAACGTCCTGACTTTC.

The chain has TRBV11-3 and TRBJ2-2, with TRBD2 as a possible D gene (5 bases). Trimming removed 0 bases from V and 3 bases from J, with 14 bases in between. CDR3 length: 17 amino acids. Germline V CDR1 and CDR2: SGHNT, YENEEA. The DNA for the CDR3 is TGTGCCAGCAGCTTAGATTCGTCGGGATTTTACACCGGGGAGCTGTTTTTT. Its protein is CASSLDSSGFYTGELFF.

The table lists this clone with a few counts. The chain is built from TRBV11-3 and TRBJ1-3; D is ambiguous. There are 12 residues in the CDR3. Germline values: CDR1 SGHNT, CDR2 YENEEA. Trimming shortened V by 2 bases and J by 2 bases, and 1 base separated the two germline ends. The CDR3 DNA is TGTGCCAGCAGCTTACCTGGAAACACCATATATTTT. As protein: CASSLPGNTIYF.

The CDR3 protein is CASSPYMNTEAFF. The CDR3 DNA is TGTGCCAGCAGCCCCTATATGAACACTGAAGCTTTCTTT. This rearrangement joins TRBV14 to TRBJ1-1; D call uncertain. The V gene's germline CDR1 is SGHDN and CDR2 FVKESK. V lost 4 bases and J 0 bases, leaving 6 bases between the germline ends. CDR3 length equals 13 residues.

CDR3 nucleotides: TGTGCCAGCAGCCATCAGGGGGCGGTGGAAAAACTGTTTTTT. Protein sequence: CASSHQGAVEKLFF. The V call is TRBV14, the J call TRBJ1-4; 8 nucleotides match TRBD1. This CDR3 has 14 residues. V was clipped by 3 bases and J by 8 bases; unmatched bases: 5. Germline V gives CDR1 SGHDN, CDR2 FVKESK.

V gene TRBV28 combines with J gene TRBJ2-2, with D possibly being TRBD1 (6 bases). CDR3 length equals 17 residues. Germline CDR1 MDHEN, CDR2 SYDVKM. V was cut by 7 bases and J by 5 bases, with 23 bases left in between. The CDR3 loop reads CASTRWATSGATGELFF. In DNA, the CDR3 is TGTGCCAGCACCAGATGGGCCACATCAGGGGCGACCGGGGAGCTGTTTTTT.

CDR3 DNA sequence: TGTGCCAGCAGTCCCCTCGGGGCTCCATCCTACAATGAGCAGTTCTTC. Translated, it gives CASSPLGAPSYNEQFF. The chain joins TRBV3-1 (or the pseudogene TRBV3-2) to TRBJ2-1; D assignment may be TRBD1 or TRBD2 (5 bases each). Germline CDR1 LGHDT, CDR2 YNNKEL (reference sequence). Trimming left V 6 bases short and J 1 base short, with 16 bases between. The CDR3 covers 16 residues.

This chain connects TRBV5-1 to TRBJ2-5; a possible D gene is TRBD1 (6 bases). CDR3 length equals 15 residues. Germline V lookup: CDR1 SGHRS, CDR2 YFSETQ. Trimming removed 1 base from V and 2 bases from J, with 12 bases in between. CDR3 residues: CASSLRGGWQETQYF. The CDR3 nucleotides are TGCGCCAGCAGCTTGCGAGGGGGTTGGCAAGAGACCCAGTACTTC.

Only one count was recorded for this clone. The chain links TRBV15 to TRBJ1-1, with D tentatively TRBD1 (5 bases). Germline assignment: CDR1 LNHNV and CDR2 YYDKDF (reference sequence). Trimming left V 8 bases short and J 4 bases short, with 14 bases between. The CDR3 extends over 13 amino acids. CDR3 protein: CATSDTSRTEAFF. The CDR3 bases are TGTGCCACCTCGGACACTAGTCGCACTGAAGCTTTCTTT.

V and J are TRBV14 and TRBJ2-3, with 10 bases aligning to TRBD2. With V trimmed by 8 bases and J by 7 bases, 6 bases remained unmatched. The CDR3 sequence is 13 residues long. Germline loops: CDR1 SGHDN, CDR2 FVKESK. The chain's CDR3 is CASAGTSEYTQYF. CDR3 nucleotides: TGTGCCAGCGCCGGGACTAGCGAATATACGCAGTATTTT. The full variable domain, in which reference TRBV14 and TRBJ2-3 provide the parts outside the CDR3, is EAGVTQFPSHSVIEKGQTVTLRCDPISGHDNLYWYRRVMGKEIKFLLHFVKESKQDESGMPNNRFLAERTGGTYSTLKVQPAELEDSGVYFCASAGTSEYTQYFGPGTRLTVL.

In nucleotides, the CDR3 is TGCAGTGCGAGTGACAGCCTGAACACTGAAGCTTTCTTT. Translation: CSASDSLNTEAFF. The rearrangement joins TRBV20-1 to TRBJ1-1, with D possibly being TRBD1 (5 bases). This CDR3 contains 13 residues. Looked up from germline, CDR1 is DFQATT and CDR2 is SNEGSKA (reference sequence). V shed 6 bases and J shed 0 bases, with 11 bases lying between them.

The gene calls are TRBV3-1 (or the pseudogene TRBV3-2) and TRBJ2-6, with 9 bases aligning to TRBD1. Trimming at V came to 8 bases and at J to 0 bases, leaving 8 bases not matched to a gene. Germline V gene sequence: CDR1 LGHDT, CDR2 YNNKEL (reference sequence). The CDR3 loop spans 17 amino acids. The CDR3 bases are TGTGCCAGCTCCCCGGGACAGGGCTTCTCTGGGGCCAACGTCCTGACTTTC. Amino acid sequence: CASSPGQGFSGANVLTF.

The genes are TRBV6-5 and TRBJ2-7, with 8 positions matching TRBD2. CDR1 is MNHEY, CDR2 SVGAGI, per germline. The CDR3 spans 14 residues. V shed 4 bases, J shed 3 bases, and the junction held 5 bases outside the gene matches. As DNA, the CDR3 is TGTGCCAGCAGTTTAGCGGGGACTTACTACGAGCAGTACTTC. Encoded protein: CASSLAGTYYEQYF.

This sequence joins TRBV7-3 and TRBJ1-2, with no clear D. Germline CDR1 reads SGHTA; CDR2 reads FQGTGA. This CDR3 spans 15 amino acids. V was shortened by 0 bases and J by 4 bases, with 12 bases between the two germline ends. The CDR3 bases are TGTGCCAGCAGCTTAACGGGCAGTACCCTCTATGGCTACACCTTC. Its translation: CASSLTGSTLYGYTF.

This chain connects TRBV10-3 to TRBJ2-1, with D unresolved. The CDR3 is 13 residues long. Germline lookup yields CDR1 ENHRY and CDR2 SYGVKD. V lost 6 bases and J lost 6, with 12 bases in between. CDR3 sequence: CAIRDSSGNEQFF. Here the CDR3 DNA reads TGTGCCATCAGGGATTCCTCGGGCAATGAGCAGTTCTTC.

The V call is TRBV7-2, the J call TRBJ2-1, with 7 bases that match TRBD2. The V gene end was trimmed by 2 bases and the J gene end by 2 bases; junction bases not matched to a gene: 3. Germline V gene data show CDR1 as SGHTA and CDR2 as FQGNSA. The CDR3 is 15 amino acids. The CDR3: CASSLTGTTYNEQFF. CDR3 DNA: TGTGCCAGCAGCTTAACCGGGACTACCTACAATGAGCAGTTCTTC.

The chain employs TRBV13 and TRBJ2-1; a weak D match, TRBD1 (6 bases). The V and J ends lost 5 bases and 7 bases respectively, with 15 bases between them. In germline, CDR1 is PRHDT, CDR2 FYEKMQ (reference sequence). The CDR3 covers 14 residues. CDR3 DNA: TGTGCCAGCAGCGAGACGACAGGATCAAATGAGCAGTTCTTC. This codes for CASSETTGSNEQFF.

The chain has TRBV10-1 and TRBJ1-2; TRBD1 aligns across 8 bases. The CDR3 is 13 residues long. Germline V gene sequence: CDR1 WNHNN, CDR2 SYGVQD (reference sequence). V trimming: 3 bases; J trimming: 8 bases; junction bases outside the gene matches: 5. The CDR3 loop is CASSDGQGAGYTF. As DNA, the CDR3 is TGCGCCAGCAGTGACGGACAGGGTGCGGGCTACACCTTC.

The chain links TRBV3-1 (or the pseudogene TRBV3-2) to TRBJ1-2, with a possible D match to TRBD1 (6 bases). Trimming shortened V by 1 base and J by 3 bases, and 12 bases separated the two germline ends. The CDR3 consists of 15 residues. In germline, CDR1 is LGHDT, CDR2 YNNKEL (reference sequence). The CDR3 DNA is TGTGCCAGCAGCCAAGCCGTGGGGGCTTACTATGGCTACACCTTC. Encoded protein: CASSQAVGAYYGYTF.

V is TRBV5-4 and J is TRBJ2-7, with 7 bases lining up with TRBD2. This CDR3 has 16 amino acids. The V and J ends lost 4 bases and 6 bases, in that order; junction bases with no gene match: 16. The germline V gene has CDR1 SGHNT and CDR2 YYREEE (reference sequence). CDR3 amino acids: CASSPSTGLAEGEQYF. CDR3 DNA sequence: TGTGCCAGCAGCCCCTCGACCGGGCTAGCGGAAGGCGAGCAGTACTTC.

The rearrangement joins TRBV28 to TRBJ1-5; D gene ambiguous. The CDR3 contains 16 residues. Germline lookup yields CDR1 MDHEN and CDR2 SYDVKM. V dropped 6 bases and J dropped 0 bases, with 15 bases sitting between them. The CDR3 sequence: CASSRTGRHSNQPQHF. The CDR3 coding sequence is TGTGCCAGCAGCCGCACCGGACGGCATAGCAATCAGCCCCAGCATTTT.

The chain combines TRBV25-1 with TRBJ1-2; no firm D call. The ends were cut back, 4 bases at V and 2 bases at J, with 17 bases in the middle. The CDR3 totals 16 residues. Germline values: CDR1 MGHDK, CDR2 SYGVNS. CDR3 sequence reads: CASSGRRPLRNYGYTF. The CDR3 coding sequence is TGTGCCAGCAGTGGGAGGAGGCCCTTACGAAACTATGGCTACACCTTC.

DNA for the CDR3: TGTGCCAGCAGCCAAGTTACAGGCGGGGATCAGCCCCAGCATTTT. Translated, it gives CASSQVTGGDQPQHF. V and J are TRBV3-1 (or the pseudogene TRBV3-2) and TRBJ1-5; weak D call: TRBD1 (5 bases). The V end was cut by 1 base, the J end by 5 bases, with 12 bases between. The CDR3 has 15 residues. The germline V gene encodes CDR1 LGHDT and CDR2 YNNKEL (reference sequence).

This chain joins TRBV4-1 and TRBJ2-7; 7 bases match TRBD2. This CDR3 is 17 amino acids long. CDR1 is MGHRA, CDR2 YSYEKL, per germline. Trimming at V came to 7 bases and at J to 1 base, leaving 16 bases not matched to a gene. The CDR3 nucleotides read TGCGCCAGCAACCCGAGGAGCCAGCGGGGAGGGTCCTACGAGCAGTACTTC. This encodes CASNPRSQRGGSYEQYF.

The CDR3 spells CASSPPLGGWETQYF. The CDR3 DNA reads as TGTGCCAGCAGCCCTCCCCTCGGGGGGTGGGAGACCCAGTACTTC. This sequence joins TRBV27 and TRBJ2-5; 7 positions match TRBD2. The V and J ends lost 6 bases and 5 bases, in that order; junction bases with no gene match: 12. The CDR3 is made up of 15 amino acids. Germline CDR1 is MNHEY and CDR2 is SMNVEV (reference sequence).

The chain is built from TRBV3-1 (or the pseudogene TRBV3-2) and TRBJ2-3, with D possibly matching TRBD1 (6 bases). This CDR3 contains 16 residues. CDR1 and CDR2 from the germline V gene are LGHDT and YNNKEL (reference sequence). V lost 3 bases, J lost 0 bases, and 13 bases lay in between. CDR3 protein: CASSHPDRPSTDTQYF. The CDR3, as DNA: TGTGCCAGCAGCCACCCCGACAGGCCTAGCACAGATACGCAGTATTTT.

This chain joins TRBV28 and TRBJ1-5; 9 nucleotides match TRBD1. Germline lookup yields CDR1 MDHEN and CDR2 SYDVKM. The CDR3 totals 15 residues. Unmatched junction bases numbered 9, after V lost 6 bases and J lost 6 bases. The CDR3 sequence is CASRLTGGDAQPQHF. Here the CDR3 DNA reads TGTGCCAGCAGGCTAACAGGGGGCGACGCTCAGCCCCAGCATTTT.

The J gene is TRBJ2-6, the V gene TRBV11-1; D is unclear. This CDR3 comprises 14 residues. Germline V gene sequence: CDR1 SGHAT, CDR2 FQDESV (reference sequence). V gave up 5 bases and J gave up 4 bases, with 9 bases separating them. CDR3 residues: CASSRDPGANVLTF. The DNA of the CDR3 is TGTGCCAGCAGCAGGGATCCGGGGGCCAACGTCCTGACTTTC.